The 20 T cell receptor beta chains below were found in one sample sequenced in a study of cytomegalovirus exposure and HLA in healthy donors. Amplification used 60 Vbeta primers and 13 Jbeta primers. Assay used: immunoSEQ multiplex PCR; TCRdb lists only in-frame clones, some missing. This sample has 150,000 to 200,000 clones, with around four fifths found just once. The sequenced sample consisted of PBMCs. The receptors come from a woman younger than 45 in good health and CMV-seropositive.

The chain has TRBV7-6 and TRBJ2-7; 10 bases line up with TRBD2. Looked up from germline, CDR1 is SGHVS and CDR2 is FNYEAQ. The CDR3 has 15 residues. V lost 6 bases, J lost 4 bases, and 9 bases stayed unmatched. CDR3 amino acids: CASREGASGSYEQYF. CDR3 in DNA: TGTGCCAGCAGGGAAGGGGCTAGCGGGAGTTACGAGCAGTACTTC.

This clone occurred once. CDR3 bases: TGTGCCAGCAGTTCGACAAGGTCCCTCTCCTACGAGCAGTACTTC. Translated, it gives CASSSTRSLSYEQYF. V and J are TRBV2 and TRBJ2-7, with D uncertain. The CDR3 sequence is 15 residues long. The V gene's germline CDR1 is SNHLY and CDR2 FYNNEI. The V gene lost 5 bases and the J gene lost 0 bases, with 14 bases spanning the gap.

The chain recombines TRBV30 with TRBJ2-7, with D possibly being TRBD2 (6 bases). Trimming cost V 0 bases and J 9 bases, with 12 bases left between them. This CDR3 has 12 amino acids. Germline loops: CDR1 GTSNPN, CDR2 SVGIG (reference sequence). The CDR3 coding sequence is TGTGCCTGGAGTGTGGGGGGTCCCGGGCAGTACTTC. Its protein product is CAWSVGGPGQYF.

V gene TRBV6-1 combines with J gene TRBJ2-7; 11 bases map to TRBD1. Germline-derived CDR1 and CDR2 are MNHNS and SASEGT. CDR3 size: 13 residues. V dropped 8 bases and J dropped 3; count of bases not matched to a gene: 3. CDR3 sequence reads: CASRGQGDYEQYF. CDR3 sequence (DNA): TGTGCCAGCCGGGGACAGGGGGACTACGAGCAGTACTTC.

The sample holds one count of this clone. The chain recombines TRBV29-1 with TRBJ2-6; maybe TRBD1 (6 bases). Trimming removed 6 bases from V and 0 bases from J, with 12 bases in between. Looked up from germline, CDR1 is SQVTM and CDR2 is ANQGSEA. This CDR3 contains 15 residues. The CDR3: CSVRTVLSGANVLTF. CDR3 sequence (DNA): TGCAGCGTGAGGACAGTCCTCTCTGGGGCCAACGTCCTGACTTTC. Drawing the rest from reference TRBV29-1 and TRBJ2-6, the complete variable domain is SAVISQKPSRDICQRGTSLTIQCQVDSQVTMMFWYRQQPGQSLTLIATANQGSEATYESGFVIDKFPISRPNLTFSTLTVSNMSPEDSSIYLCSVRTVLSGANVLTFGAGSRLTVL.

The chain couples TRBV18 to TRBJ1-2, with D perhaps matching TRBD1 (6 bases). This CDR3 is 17 amino acids long. The germline gives CDR1 KGHSH, CDR2 LQKENI. Trimming stripped 0 bases from V and 6 bases from J, with 20 bases between. In DNA, the CDR3 is TGTGCCAGCTCACCACCGGGGGGGCGGGGGTTGGGAAATGGCTACACCTTC. It translates to CASSPPGGRGLGNGYTF.

The chain combines TRBV9 with TRBJ1-1, with D uncertain. The CDR3 spans 12 residues. Germline V gene sequence: CDR1 SGDLS, CDR2 YYNGEE. V dropped 0 bases and J dropped 4 bases, with 4 bases sitting between them. CDR3: CASSVVSTEAFF. The CDR3 region has the DNA TGTGCCAGCAGCGTAGTTAGCACTGAAGCTTTCTTT.

This chain links TRBV9 with TRBJ1-2; perhaps TRBD1 as D (6 bases). CDR1 and CDR2 (germline): SGDLS, YYNGEE. The germline V and J ends were trimmed by 6 bases and 2 bases, with 23 bases remaining between them. This CDR3 has 17 residues. CDR3 DNA sequence: TGTGCCAGCAAGCCAGGGGTAACTCAGGGGACAAACTATGGCTACACCTTC. Its protein product is CASKPGVTQGTNYGYTF.

The chain is built from TRBV6-1 and TRBJ2-7; D perhaps matches TRBD2 (6 bases). The germline V gene encodes CDR1 MNHNS and CDR2 SASEGT. V was shortened by 8 bases and J by 9 bases, with 14 bases between the two germline ends. The CDR3 contains 11 residues. CDR3 loop: CASRELSRQYF. Written as DNA, the CDR3 is TGTGCCAGCCGGGAGCTTTCTAGGCAGTACTTC.

The V and J genes are TRBV30 and TRBJ2-5; the match to TRBD2 covers 9 bases. This CDR3 is 15 amino acids long. CDR1 is GTSNPN and CDR2 is SVGIG in the germline V gene (reference sequence). Trimming cost V 2 bases and J 2 bases; bases outside gene matches: 6. The DNA of the CDR3 is TGTGCCTGGAGTCTGGCGGGAGGGACTCAAGAGACCCAGTACTTC. Amino acids: CAWSLAGGTQETQYF.

The J gene is TRBJ2-7, the V gene TRBV9, with 8 bases matching TRBD2. Germline V gene data show CDR1 as SGDLS and CDR2 as YYNGEE. V trimming: 6 bases; J trimming: 7 bases; junction bases outside the gene matches: 15. CDR3 length equals 15 residues. The CDR3 is CASTLGSLAGREQYF. For the CDR3, the DNA is TGTGCCAGCACCCTGGGGAGTCTAGCGGGCCGTGAGCAGTACTTC.

The chain employs TRBV7-8 and TRBJ2-3, with D perhaps TRBD2 (5 bases). CDR1 is SGHVS, CDR2 FQNEAQ, per germline. The CDR3 loop spans 18 amino acids. V lost 3 bases, J lost 4 bases, and 23 bases lay in between. CDR3 in DNA: TGTGCCAGCAGCTTTCCAAAAACCAGCGGAAGAGCGTCAGATACGCAGTATTTT. Its translation is CASSFPKTSGRASDTQYF.

A few counts support this clone. The chain carries TRBV1 and TRBJ2-5; the D call of TRBD2 is as the table states it, not checked on the DNA. TRBV1 is annotated as a pseudogene. This CDR3 spans 15 amino acids. Here the CDR3 reads CTSSPSLAGGETQYF. The CDR3 DNA follows: TGCACCAGCAGCCCGTCCCTAGCGGGAGGAGAGACCCAGTACTTC.

The rearrangement joins TRBV27 to TRBJ2-3; 7 positions match TRBD1. Germline CDR1 is MNHEY and CDR2 is SMNVEV (reference sequence). This CDR3 comprises 14 residues. V lost 4 bases, J lost 3 bases, and 4 bases stayed unmatched. CDR3 residues: CASSSPGGTDTQYF. CDR3 nucleotide sequence: TGTGCCAGCAGTTCCCCAGGGGGAACAGATACGCAGTATTTT.

CDR3: CASSSSQVGAFF. The DNA for the CDR3 is TGTGCCAGCAGTTCCAGCCAGGTCGGAGCTTTCTTT. V usage is TRBV6-5 and J usage is TRBJ1-1; the D is unclear. The V end lost 4 bases, the J end lost 10 bases, and 13 bases lay between the germline ends. From germline, CDR1 is MNHEY and CDR2 SVGAGI. There are 12 residues in the CDR3.

This chain joins TRBV27 and TRBJ2-7, with 14 positions matching TRBD2. Trimming cost V 5 bases and J 4 bases; bases outside gene matches: 4. The germline CDR1 and CDR2 sequences are MNHEY and SMNVEV (reference sequence). The CDR3 length is 15 residues. The CDR3 here is CASSAGTSGRYEQYF. The CDR3 bases are TGTGCCAGCAGTGCCGGGACTAGCGGGAGATACGAGCAGTACTTC.

This clone was picked up one time. The rearrangement uses TRBV11-2 and TRBJ2-1; 10 positions match TRBD1. Germline CDR1 is SGHAT and CDR2 is FQNNGV. With 5 bases clipped from V and 7 bases from J, the junction kept 8 bases outside the gene matches. The CDR3 runs to 15 residues. In DNA, the CDR3 is TGTGCCAGCAGCGACGACAGGGGGCGCGGAAATGAGCAGTTCTTC. Translating gives CASSDDRGRGNEQFF.

This clone was seen a handful of times. The chain uses TRBV19 and TRBJ1-5, with no clear D. Germline V gene data show CDR1 as LNHDA and CDR2 as SQIVND (reference sequence). V gave up 11 bases and J gave up 5 bases, with 22 bases separating them. CDR3 length: 15 amino acids. As DNA, the CDR3 is TGTGCCTCCGTTTTGAGTCGAGGTTCCGATCAGCCCCAGCATTTT. Translation gives CASVLSRGSDQPQHF.

V gene TRBV2 combines with J gene TRBJ2-7; 10 bases are shared with TRBD1. There are 17 residues in the CDR3. The V gene end was trimmed by 7 bases and the J gene end by 0 bases; junction bases not matched to a gene: 12. In germline, CDR1 is SNHLY, CDR2 FYNNEI. The CDR3 region is CASIRGQGISLSYEQYF. In nucleotides, the CDR3 is TGTGCCAGCATCAGGGGACAGGGGATTTCCCTCTCCTACGAGCAGTACTTC.

V and J are TRBV5-1 and TRBJ1-4, with 7 bases lining up with TRBD1. The CDR3 covers 16 residues. From germline, CDR1 is SGHRS and CDR2 YFSETQ. Trimming removed 3 bases from V and 8 bases from J; junction bases left unmatched: 13. The CDR3 spells CASSWGSGTEGEKLFF. The CDR3 nucleotides read TGCGCCAGCAGCTGGGGATCCGGGACAGAAGGGGAAAAACTGTTTTTT.